Each of the 25 T cell receptor beta chains below was sequenced from the same sample in a study of T cell clusters in autoimmune cytopenias. One tube held mixed TRB-A and TRB-B primer pools for touch-down PCR. TCRdb reprocessed the multiplex PCR reads and reports one entry per CDR3 protein, with no DNA. This sample's table has thousands of distinct CDR3 sequences. TRB amplification used roughly 250 ng of peripheral blood genomic DNA. The sequenced material came from peripheral blood. The origin of the receptors is a human donor with an autoimmune cytopenia or autoimmune hepatitis (not recorded which).

The chain joins TRBV18 to TRBJ2-7; the D call from TCRdb, TRBD2, cannot be confirmed without DNA. The CDR3 sequence is 15 residues long. Germline V gene sequence: CDR1 KGHSH, CDR2 LQKENI. The CDR3 sequence: CASSPGSTISYEQYF.

The genes are TRBV5-1 and TRBJ2-2; TCRdb returns TRBD1, unconfirmable since there is no DNA. The CDR3 runs 15 residues. Germline V gene sequence: CDR1 SGHRS, CDR2 YFSETQ. CDR3 residues: CASNWADPNTGELFF.

The chain joins TRBV20-1 to TRBJ1-4; TCRdb calls TRBD1, which cannot be checked without DNA. Germline lookup yields CDR1 DFQATT and CDR2 SNEGSKA (reference sequence). This CDR3 region has 13 residues. The CDR3 sequence: CSAETGGDEKLFF.

The J gene is TRBJ1-1, the V gene TRBV7-9. Germline lookup yields CDR1 SEHNR and CDR2 FQNEAQ (reference sequence). The CDR3 consists of 15 residues. The chain's CDR3 is CASSFGGVVNTEAFF.

Measured by frequency, this clonotype is medium-sized. V and J are TRBV11-1 and TRBJ2-7; lacking DNA, the TRBD1 call made by TCRdb goes unchecked. Germline CDR1 and CDR2: SGHAT and FQDESV (reference sequence). The CDR3 totals 12 residues. CDR3 sequence: CASSLDRLEQYF.

Its frequency marks this clonotype as medium-sized (0.01 to 0.1%). The CDR3 is CASSGGRIYEQYF. The rearrangement links TRBV19 to TRBJ2-7; lacking DNA, the TRBD1 call made by TCRdb goes unchecked. Germline-derived CDR1 and CDR2 are LNHDA and SQIVND (reference sequence). The CDR3 sequence is 13 residues long.

Judged by frequency, this clonotype is medium-sized. The rearrangement links TRBV7-6 to TRBJ2-3. Germline V CDR1 and CDR2: SGHVS, FNYEAQ. There are 12 residues in the CDR3. CDR3 residues: CASSLGTDTQYF.

The CDR3 loop is CASRGDGSNQPQHF. The chain employs TRBV2 and TRBJ1-5; the TCRdb D gene call, TRBD1, has no DNA to confirm it. This CDR3 has 14 residues. Germline CDR1 SNHLY, CDR2 FYNNEI.

V gene TRBV10-3 combines with J gene TRBJ1-1; TCRdb's D call, TRBD1, is unchecked because there is no DNA. This CDR3 is built from 15 residues. The germline V gene has CDR1 ENHRY and CDR2 SYGVKD. Here the CDR3 reads CAISESQGESTEAFF.

According to its frequency, this clonotype is medium-sized. J is TRBJ1-5 and V is TRBV19; TCRdb selects TRBD1, and the lack of DNA leaves this call unchecked. The CDR3 length is 16 residues. CDR1 and CDR2 (germline): LNHDA, SQIVND (reference sequence). The CDR3 reads CASSMIGGTDNQPQHF. Variable domain in full (rest from reference TRBV19 and TRBJ1-5): DGGITQSPKYLFRKEGQNVTLSCEQNLNHDAMYWYRQDPGQGLRLIYYSQIVNDFQKGDIAEGYSVSREKKESFPLTVTSAQKNPTAFYLCASSMIGGTDNQPQHFGDGTRLSIL.

This chain joins TRBV7-9 and TRBJ1-1. Germline V gene sequence: CDR1 SEHNR, CDR2 FQNEAQ (reference sequence). This CDR3 region has 12 residues. Here the CDR3 reads CASSLAKTEAFF.

The chain couples TRBV27 to TRBJ1-5. Germline CDR1 is MNHEY and CDR2 is SMNVEV (reference sequence). This CDR3 comprises 13 residues. The CDR3 loop is CASSSGSGQPQHF.

V usage is TRBV4-2 and J usage is TRBJ2-2; TCRdb outputs TRBD1, but without DNA this stays unchecked. Per the germline V gene, CDR1 is LGHNA and CDR2 is YNFKEQ. The CDR3 length is 16 residues. The CDR3 sequence is CASSPSDRGDTGELFF.

This chain links TRBV29-1 with TRBJ2-3; checking the TCRdb D call of TRBD1 is not possible without DNA. Germline V gene data show CDR1 as SQVTM and CDR2 as ANQGSEA. This CDR3 has 17 residues. The CDR3 sequence is CSVDPHFDRGVGDTQYF.

V gene TRBV12-3 or TRBV12-4 combines with J gene TRBJ2-2. The CDR3 is 13 amino acids. CDR3: CASSLAVVGELFF.

In terms of frequency, this clonotype is medium-sized. The chain combines TRBV20-1 with TRBJ2-1. The CDR3 has 15 amino acids. Germline V gene data show CDR1 as DFQATT and CDR2 as SNEGSKA (reference sequence). The CDR3 here is CSARDPGLPYNEQFF.

The chain couples TRBV27 to TRBJ1-2; TCRdb outputs TRBD1, but without DNA this stays unchecked. CDR3 length equals 14 residues. Germline CDR1 and CDR2: MNHEY and SMNVEV (reference sequence). CDR3 in amino acids: CASSPWTDNYGYTF.

V gene TRBV10-2 combines with J gene TRBJ1-2; TCRdb outputs TRBD1, but without DNA this stays unchecked. The CDR3 is 15 amino acids. Per germline, CDR1 WSHSY and CDR2 SAAADI. The CDR3 loop is CASSNRDTSNYGYTF.

CDR3 protein: CASSLKIGRARETQYF. The chain couples TRBV7-2 to TRBJ2-5; without DNA, the TCRdb call of TRBD2 cannot be checked. Germline V gene data show CDR1 as SGHTA and CDR2 as FQGNSA. CDR3 length equals 16 residues.

Judged by frequency, this clonotype is medium-sized. The J gene is TRBJ1-1, the V gene TRBV7-9. The germline V gene encodes CDR1 SEHNR and CDR2 FQNEAQ (reference sequence). This CDR3 comprises 12 residues. CDR3 protein: CASSLGFGEAFF.

The rearrangement links TRBV11-2 to TRBJ1-6; TCRdb gives TRBD1 as the D gene, but with no DNA this cannot be confirmed. CDR3 size: 14 residues. Germline V gene lookup returns CDR1 SGHAT and CDR2 FQNNGV. The CDR3 sequence: CASTPGTVNSPLHF.

Its frequency marks this clonotype as medium-sized. This chain links TRBV6-4 with TRBJ2-3; the D call from TCRdb, TRBD1, cannot be confirmed without DNA. Germline CDR1 MRHNA, CDR2 SNTAGT. The CDR3 sequence is 16 residues long. CDR3 loop: CASSDGTGSGTDTQYF.

This clonotype registers medium-sized by frequency. The chain recombines TRBV5-6 with TRBJ1-2. This CDR3 has 15 residues. The V gene's germline CDR1 is SGHDT and CDR2 YYEEEE. CDR3 sequence reads: CASSLGSFQGHGYTF.

The chain uses TRBV5-1 and TRBJ2-1; TCRdb's D call of TRBD2 is untestable without DNA. CDR1 is SGHRS, CDR2 YFSETQ, per germline. The CDR3 runs 15 residues. The CDR3 reads CASSSTSGGAIEQFF.

The J gene is TRBJ1-4, the V gene TRBV20-1; checking the TCRdb D call of TRBD1 is not possible without DNA. The length of the CDR3 is 15 residues. Germline V gene data show CDR1 as DFQATT and CDR2 as SNEGSKA (reference sequence). CDR3 sequence reads: CSAPHSGGAGEKLFF.